This TCR beta chain was profiled in a study of blood T cell repertoires in COVID-19. Adults between roughly 18 and 100 years of age took part from 24 US areas. There are 15 residues in the CDR3. CDR1 LGHNA and CDR2 YSLEER come from the germline V gene. V dropped 6 bases and J dropped 2 bases, with 15 bases sitting between them. Clones were sequenced by immunoSEQ multiplex PCR, and TCRdb holds only the in-frame ones, with some missing. The sample has hundreds of thousands of clones; 70% to 90% are singletons. The sample was PBMCs or T cells enriched from blood (not recorded which). The chain combines TRBV4-3 with TRBJ2-3; the D is unclear. The TCR was taken from a woman in her forties with acute COVID-19. CDR3 protein: CASSSQAVNTDTQYF. The CDR3 region has the DNA TGCGCCAGCAGTTCCCAAGCTGTAAACACAGATACGCAGTATTTT.